A single sample gave rise to the 6 T cell receptor beta chains below, sequenced in a study of PD-L1 blockade in urothelial cancer. Generated by immunoSEQ multiplex PCR, the TCRdb table keeps only in-frame clones and is missing some. In the table there are 70,000 to 85,000 clones, under 90% of which are singletons. Regarding time point: pretreatment peripheral blood. Sequences were derived from PBMCs, sampled around atezolizumab (anti-PD-L1) treatment. The source is an older man with urothelial cancer.

This clone was seen only once. The V gene is TRBV4-1, the J gene TRBJ1-3, with 7 positions matching TRBD1. Germline V lookup: CDR1 MGHRA, CDR2 YSYEKL. V gave up 3 bases and J gave up 4 bases; unmatched junction bases: 9. This CDR3 is 16 amino acids long. CDR3 loop: CASSHQTGKVGNTIYF. Written as DNA, the CDR3 is TGCGCCAGCAGCCACCAGACAGGGAAAGTGGGAAACACCATATATTTT.

The CDR3 DNA is TGTGCCAGCAGTTCCGGACAGAATAGCAATCAGCCCCAGCATTTT. Translation gives CASSSGQNSNQPQHF. The chain is built from TRBV6-5 and TRBJ1-5, with D possibly matching TRBD1 (6 bases). Germline V gene lookup returns CDR1 MNHEY and CDR2 SVGAGI. With 4 bases removed from V and 0 bases from J, the gap between germline ends came to 10 bases. This CDR3 has 15 residues.

The CDR3 loop is CASGRAANTGELFF. The CDR3 coding sequence is TGTGCCAGCGGGAGGGCCGCGAACACCGGGGAGCTGTTTTTT. V and J are TRBV2 and TRBJ2-2; TRBD2 agrees at 7 bases. With V trimmed by 8 bases and J by 0 bases, 3 bases remained unmatched. The CDR3 has 14 residues. The germline V gene has CDR1 SNHLY and CDR2 FYNNEI. Looking up the rest from reference TRBV2 and TRBJ2-2 gives the full variable domain: EPEVTQTPSHQVTQMGQEVILRCVPISNHLYFYWYRQILGQKVEFLVSFYNNEISEKSEIFDDQFSVERPDGSNFTLKIRSTKLEDSAMYFCASGRAANTGELFFGEGSRLTVL.

The chain has TRBV12-5 and TRBJ2-2, with 10 nucleotides matching TRBD1. V shed 5 bases, J shed 7 bases, and the junction held 7 bases outside the gene matches. The CDR3 runs to 15 residues. CDR1 is LGHNT, CDR2 FRNRAP, per germline. For the CDR3, the DNA is TGTGCTAGTGGTGGTCCGGGACAGGGGATCGGGGAGCTGTTTTTT. Amino acids: CASGGPGQGIGELFF. The variable domain in full, completed from reference TRBV12-5 and TRBJ2-2, reads DARVTQTPRHKVTEMGQEVTMRCQPILGHNTVFWYRQTMMQGLELLAYFRNRAPLDDSGMPKDRFSAEMPDATLATLKIQPSEPRDSAVYFCASGGPGQGIGELFFGEGSRLTVL.

J is TRBJ2-7 and V is TRBV6-1; tentative D call: TRBD2 (7 bases). The CDR3 spans 12 residues. V lost 3 bases and J lost 12, with 15 bases in between. The germline V gene has CDR1 MNHNS and CDR2 SASEGT. The CDR3 DNA follows: TGTGCCAGCAGTGACTTGGGGGGAGGGGGGTACTTC. Translated: CASSDLGGGGYF.

This sequence joins TRBV19 and TRBJ2-4, with D perhaps TRBD2 (7 bases). V lost 6 bases to trimming and J lost 9 bases, with 18 bases between them. Germline lookup yields CDR1 LNHDA and CDR2 SQIVND (reference sequence). The CDR3 is made up of 14 amino acids. Written as DNA, the CDR3 is TGTGCCAGTAGAACGGAGGGGGGCGGGGGCATTCAGTACTTC. Its translation: CASRTEGGGGIQYF.